These T cell receptor beta chains were read from a single sample in a study of T cell repertoires in cytomegalovirus infection. Their cognate antigens are unknown. TCRdb re-derived calls from the reads in MiXCR, one entry per CDR3 protein. Of some 920,000 distinct CDR3 sequences listed, approximately 32% are singletons. The sequences come from cultured CD8+ T cells from PBMCs, collected from culture after CMV antigen stimulation. The receptors originated from a human donor in good health (CMV status not recorded). Some clones in this sample may be carry-over from other donors' samples. The CDR3 runs from the conserved cysteine through the conserved F or W. D genes are given only for firm matches. The size field is filled for only some rows; it gives once, few, many or a size class.

d_call clone_size j_call v_call cdr3_aa cdr3_nt
TRBD2 once TRBJ2-6 TRBV27 CVSRPRGEANVLTF TGTGTCAGCAGACCTCGGGGGGAGGCCAACGTCCTGACTTTC
TRBD1 NA TRBJ1-2 TRBV6-1 CASSEPPTGTNYGYTF TGTGCCAGCAGTGAACCCCCGACAGGGACTAACTATGGCTACACCTTC
NA many TRBJ1-1 TRBV12-3/TRBV12-4 CAIRTRTNTEAFF TGTGCCATTCGGACAAGAACGAACACTGAAGCTTTCTTT
TRBD2 few TRBJ2-5 TRBV12-3/TRBV12-4 CASSRTRRETQYF TGTGCCAGCAGTCGGACTAGACGGGAGACCCAGTACTTC
TRBD1 few TRBJ2-1 TRBV15 CATREDRGLYNEQFF TGTGCCACCAGGGAGGACAGGGGACTCTACAATGAGCAGTTCTTC
TRBD1 NA TRBJ2-1 TRBV19 CATGPRRPTGDNEQFF TGTGCCACTGGTCCCCGCCGGCCTACAGGGGACAATGAGCAGTTCTTC
TRBD1 NA TRBJ1-1 TRBV6-1 CASSPSTGWNTEAFF TGTGCCAGCAGTCCTTCGACAGGGTGGAACACTGAAGCTTTCTTT
TRBD2 NA TRBJ2-3 TRBV28 CASSLGGGSSTDTQYF TGTGCCAGCAGTTTAGGCGGGGGGTCTAGCACAGATACGCAGTATTTT
NA few TRBJ1-4 TRBV7-6 CASTPFWGKDEKLFF TGTGCCAGCACCCCGTTCTGGGGGAAAGATGAAAAACTGTTTTTT
TRBD1 NA TRBJ2-3 TRBV6-5 CASSRDSLTDTQYF TGTGCCAGCAGTCGGGACAGTCTCACAGATACGCAGTATTTT
TRBD1 few TRBJ1-1 TRBV25-1 CASSAPYRDRGRGNEAFF TGTGCCAGCAGTGCCCCATATCGGGACAGGGGGCGCGGTAATGAAGCTTTCTTT
NA NA TRBJ2-1 TRBV27 CATEGSTYNEQFF TGTGCCACCGAGGGCAGTACCTACAATGAGCAGTTCTTC
NA NA TRBJ1-1 TRBV6-2/TRBV6-3 CASSSDSSEAFF TGTGCCAGCAGTTCCGACAGTTCTGAAGCTTTCTTT
NA few TRBJ1-1 TRBV5-5 CASRHRDTEAFF TGTGCCAGCAGACACCGGGACACTGAAGCTTTCTTT
NA few TRBJ1-2 TRBV12-3/TRBV12-4 CASSQTSRRGYTF TGTGCCAGCAGTCAAACGTCCCGGCGTGGCTACACCTTC
TRBD1 few TRBJ1-1 TRBV6-6 CASKQGFNTEAFF TGTGCCAGCAAACAGGGGTTCAACACTGAAGCTTTCTTT
TRBD1 few TRBJ1-5 TRBV2 CASKDRANQPQHF TGTGCCAGCAAGGACAGGGCCAATCAGCCCCAGCATTTT
TRBD1 few TRBJ2-5 TRBV6-1 CASRGQGGETQYF TGTGCCAGCAGGGGACAGGGAGGGGAGACCCAGTACTTC
TRBD1 NA TRBJ2-2 TRBV5-3 CASSLQGNAGELFF TGTGCCAGCAGCTTACAGGGGAACGCCGGGGAGCTGTTTTTT
TRBD1 NA TRBJ1-1 TRBV11-3 CASSPSGQGDAFF TGTGCCAGCAGCCCATCCGGACAGGGCGACGCTTTCTTT
NA many TRBJ1-4 TRBV7-9 CASSKTEATNEKLFF TGTGCCAGCAGCAAAACAGAGGCAACTAATGAAAAACTGTTTTTT
TRBD2 NA TRBJ2-1 TRBV5-4 CASSPSGTEEQFF TGTGCCAGCAGCCCCAGCGGGACGGAGGAGCAGTTCTTC
NA NA TRBJ2-1 TRBV4-3 CASSQLVGELFNEQFF TGCGCCAGCAGCCAACTAGTGGGGGAACTCTTCAATGAGCAGTTCTTC
NA NA TRBJ2-4 TRBV19 CASSIQGAKNIQYF TGTGCCAGTAGTATCCAGGGGGCCAAAAACATTCAGTACTTC
NA NA TRBJ2-3 TRBV24-1 CATSDLKRGGLDTQYF TGTGCCACCAGTGATTTGAAAAGGGGGGGCCTGGATACGCAGTATTTT
NA NA TRBJ2-2 TRBV28 CASSLSSVVWDTGELFF TGTGCCAGCAGTTTGAGCTCGGTCGTCTGGGACACCGGGGAGCTGTTTTTT
NA NA TRBJ2-3 TRBV9 CASSATPADRILLHTDTQYF TGTGCCAGCAGCGCCACGCCCGCCGACAGAATTCTATTACACACAGATACGCAGTATTTT
NA NA TRBJ1-1 TRBV12-3/TRBV12-4 CASTPLIHGEDTEAFF TGTGCCAGCACCCCACTCATACACGGGGAAGACACTGAAGCTTTCTTT
NA NA TRBJ2-3 TRBV6-2/TRBV6-3 CASRGWDTKWGTDTQYF TGTGCCAGCAGAGGATGGGACACCAAATGGGGTACAGATACGCAGTATTTT
TRBD1 NA TRBJ2-7 TRBV5-1 CASSFTGTGSYEQYF TGCGCCAGCAGCTTTACCGGGACAGGGAGCTACGAGCAGTACTTC
TRBD2 once TRBJ2-1 TRBV4-3 CASSQDIGTSGYNEQFF TGCGCCAGCAGCCAAGATATCGGGACTAGCGGTTACAATGAGCAGTTCTTC
TRBD2 NA TRBJ2-1 TRBV12-3/TRBV12-4 CASSLDWTSGGAVSKQFF TGTGCCAGCAGTCTGGACTGGACTAGCGGGGGGGCCGTGAGTAAGCAGTTCTTC
TRBD1 NA TRBJ1-2 TRBV20-1 CSARDNGDSRYPYGYTF TGCAGTGCTAGAGATAACGGGGACAGCCGTTACCCCTATGGCTACACCTTC
NA many TRBJ2-3 TRBV7-6 CASSLFLRETSTDTQYF TGTGCCAGCAGCTTATTCTTGAGGGAGACTAGCACAGATACGCAGTATTTT
TRBD1 few TRBJ1-1 TRBV25-1 CASSEYGRGGNTEAFF TGTGCCAGCAGTGAATACGGCAGGGGGGGTAACACTGAAGCTTTCTTT
TRBD1 NA TRBJ2-1 TRBV28 CASSSGTGVSNEQLF TGTGCCAGCAGTTCCGGGACAGGGGTCTCCAATGAGCAGCTCTTC
NA NA TRBJ1-1 TRBV10-3 CAIRGRQNTEAFF TGTGCCATCAGGGGACGGCAGAACACTGAAGCTTTCTTT
NA NA TRBJ1-1 TRBV12-5 CASGFSTGSGNTEAFF TGTGCTAGTGGTTTTTCAACAGGGTCGGGGAACACTGAAGCTTTCTTT
TRBD2 NA TRBJ2-2 TRBV4-1 CASSQLGTSDTGELFF TGCGCCAGCAGCCAATTGGGGACTAGCGATACCGGGGAGCTGTTTTTT
TRBD2 many TRBJ2-1 TRBV4-1 CASSQNLAGSYNEQFF TGCGCCAGCAGCCAAAATCTAGCGGGGTCCTACAATGAGCAGTTCTTC
NA NA TRBJ2-5 TRBV3-1 CASSPPNGAETQYF TGTGCCAGCAGTCCACCAAACGGGGCAGAGACCCAGTACTTC
TRBD2 NA TRBJ2-3 TRBV4-1 CASSRMIAGGTDTQYF TGCGCCAGCAGCCGAATGATAGCGGGGGGCACAGATACGCAGTATTTT
TRBD1 NA TRBJ1-1 TRBV19 CASTPAGGENTEAFF TGTGCCAGTACCCCTGCAGGGGGAGAGAACACTGAAGCTTTCTTT
NA many TRBJ2-2 TRBV7-8 CASSLPYETGELFF TGTGCCAGCAGCTTACCGTACGAAACCGGGGAGCTGTTTTTT
NA many TRBJ1-6 TRBV12-3/TRBV12-4 CASSGGLPLHF TGTGCCAGCAGCGGGGGTTTACCCCTCCACTTT
NA NA TRBJ1-2 TRBV7-6 CASTLGINGYTF TGTGCCAGCACCCTGGGGATAAATGGCTACACCTTC
NA many TRBJ1-2 TRBV7-8 CASSPRGGVDYGYTF TGTGCCAGCAGCCCCAGGGGTGGAGTTGACTATGGCTACACCTTC
TRBD1 few TRBJ1-1 TRBV19 CASSIPQGGWTEAFF TGTGCCAGTAGTATCCCACAGGGGGGCTGGACTGAAGCTTTCTTT
NA once TRBJ1-3 TRBV6-5 CASSEAVGSTRNTIYF TGTGCCAGCAGTGAAGCCGTAGGGAGTACCAGAAACACCATATATTTT
NA NA TRBJ1-5 TRBV4-1 CASSEQDGSNQPQHF TGCGCCAGCAGCGAACAGGATGGTAGCAATCAGCCCCAGCATTTT
NA NA TRBJ2-1 TRBV27 CASSFLSTDNEQFF TGTGCCAGCAGTTTTCTCTCGACAGACAATGAGCAGTTCTTC